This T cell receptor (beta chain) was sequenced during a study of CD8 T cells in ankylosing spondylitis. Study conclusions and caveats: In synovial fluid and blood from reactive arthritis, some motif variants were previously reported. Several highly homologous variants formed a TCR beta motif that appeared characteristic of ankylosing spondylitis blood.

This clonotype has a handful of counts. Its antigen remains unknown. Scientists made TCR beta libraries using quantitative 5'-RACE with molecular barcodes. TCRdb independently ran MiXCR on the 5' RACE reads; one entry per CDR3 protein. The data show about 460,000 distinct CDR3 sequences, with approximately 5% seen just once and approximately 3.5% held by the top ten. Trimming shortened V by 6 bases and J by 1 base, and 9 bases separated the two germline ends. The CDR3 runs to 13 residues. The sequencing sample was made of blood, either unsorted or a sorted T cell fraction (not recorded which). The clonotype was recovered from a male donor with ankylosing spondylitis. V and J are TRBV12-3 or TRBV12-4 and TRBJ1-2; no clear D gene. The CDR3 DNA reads TGTGCCAGCAGCACGACCCTTAACTATGGCTACACCTTC. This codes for CASSTTLNYGYTF.